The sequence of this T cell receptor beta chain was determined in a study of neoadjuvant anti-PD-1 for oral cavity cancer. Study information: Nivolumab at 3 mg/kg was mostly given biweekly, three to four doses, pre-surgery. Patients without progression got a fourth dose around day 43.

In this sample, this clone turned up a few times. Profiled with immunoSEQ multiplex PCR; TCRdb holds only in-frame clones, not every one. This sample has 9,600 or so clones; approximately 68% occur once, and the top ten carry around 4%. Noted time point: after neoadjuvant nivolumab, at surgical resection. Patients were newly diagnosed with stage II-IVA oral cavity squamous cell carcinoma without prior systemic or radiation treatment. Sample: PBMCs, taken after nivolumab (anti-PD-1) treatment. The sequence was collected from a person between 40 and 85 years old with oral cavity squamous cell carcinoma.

As DNA, the CDR3 is TGCGCCAGCAGCTGGACCGGGACAGAGATCTCACCCCTCCACTTT. It codes for CASSWTGTEISPLHF. The chain uses TRBV5-1 and TRBJ1-6, with 7 bases fitting TRBD1. The CDR3 has 15 residues. The junction had 10 bases not matched to a gene; V was cut back by 3 bases and J by 10 bases. Germline CDR1 reads SGHRS; CDR2 reads YFSETQ. Full variable domain (remainder filled in from reference TRBV5-1 and TRBJ1-6): KAGVTQTPRYLIKTRGQQVTLSCSPISGHRSVSWYQQTPGQGLQFLFEYFSETQRNKGNFPGRFSGRQFSNSRSEMNVSTLELGDSALYLCASSWTGTEISPLHFGNGTRLTVT.